One TCR beta chain is described in this entry. The data are from a study of blood T cell repertoires in COVID-19. Generated by immunoSEQ multiplex PCR, the TCRdb table keeps only in-frame clones and is missing some. The data contain about 440,000 clones, around 90% of them singletons. Germline-derived CDR1 and CDR2 are SGHNT and YYREEE (reference sequence). Trimming pared 4 bases from V and 0 bases from J, leaving 20 bases between. This CDR3 comprises 19 residues. Participants, about 18 to 90 years old, spanned 25 or so US areas. Researchers sorted participants into cohorts using their self-reported clinical history.

Sequenced sample: PBMCs or T cells enriched from blood (not recorded which). The source is a man younger than 35 who had recovered from COVID-19. The gene calls are TRBV5-4 and TRBJ2-6; TRBD1 might be the D (5 bases). The DNA of the CDR3 is TGTGCCAGCAGCCGGGCAAGGGGTAGAGACAGCTCTGGGGCCAACGTCCTGACTTTC. Amino acids: CASSRARGRDSSGANVLTF.